This TCR beta chain derives from a study of T cell clonotyping in hematopoietic cell transplantation. A note on this clone: The antigen is undetermined.

Whole-study findings and limits: Cells were unsorted, so CD4 and CD8 contributions were not separated. Recipient TCR diversity dropped after transplant; expanded clonotypes rose from day 30 to 180.

Measured with immunoSEQ multiplex PCR; TCRdb has only the in-frame clones, and not every one. The table has 10,000 to 15,000 clones, roughly 87% seen once. Germline V gives CDR1 MNHEY, CDR2 SMNVEV (reference sequence). The CDR3 has 15 residues. The V gene lost 3 bases and the J gene lost 4 bases, with 15 bases spanning the gap. The receptor was derived from a human donor who either received an allogeneic hematopoietic cell transplant for a myeloid malignancy or was a related donor (not recorded which). Some clones in this sample may be carry-over from other donors' samples. Material: peripheral blood mononuclear cells. The chain combines TRBV27 with TRBJ1-1, with a tentative D call TRBD1 (6 bases). This chain's CDR3 is CASSLDSYPLTEAFF. CDR3 DNA sequence: TGTGCCAGCAGTTTGGACAGCTACCCTCTCACTGAAGCTTTCTTT.